Detailed here is one T cell receptor (beta chain). Its antigen is not known. The sample holds other DNA sequences that translate to the same CDR3. These data are taken from a study of T cell responses to AZD1222 COVID-19 vaccine. The study's findings and limits: Baseline serology detected seropositivity in only 6 or 7 AZD1222 recipients. Repertoires were sampled only after the peak T cell response. With two AZD1222 doses given, Spike-specific TCR breadth and depth both rose.

The protocol was immunoSEQ multiplex PCR, while the TCRdb copy is restricted to in-frame clones and leaves out a portion. The table lists 90,000 to 110,000 clones, around 90% of them singletons. CDR1 is SGHTA and CDR2 is FQGNSA in the germline V gene. The CDR3 is 14 amino acids. J lost 1 base, V lost 5 bases, and 4 bases had no gene match. V usage is TRBV7-2 and J usage is TRBJ1-1, with 7 bases lining up with TRBD1. The TCR comes from an adult in good health. The sequenced sample was peripheral blood, obtained on day 0 of AZD1222 vaccination. CDR3 protein: CASSPGTANTEAFF. CDR3 sequence (DNA): TGTGCCAGCAGCCCCGGGACAGCGAACACTGAAGCTTTCTTT.